The source of this T cell receptor (beta chain) is a study of T cell clones after liver transplantation. Study at large: TCRbeta sequencing after a pre-transplant mixed lymphocyte reaction identified graft-donor-reactive clones, later tracked in post-transplant blood. Without induction therapy, subjects received standard immunosuppression until 12-24 months post-transplant. Samples came pre-transplant, pre-randomization before withdrawal, and post-randomization after withdrawal ended.

Measured with immunoSEQ multiplex PCR; TCRdb has only the in-frame clones, and not every one. The sample carries 85,000 to 130,000 clones, about 81% recorded once. Unstimulated PBMCs were sorted into CD3+CD4+ and CD3+CD8+ populations. V was clipped by 3 bases and J by 10 bases, with 10 bases between them. Germline V gene data show CDR1 as MDHEN and CDR2 as SYDVKM. This CDR3 region has 11 residues. V is TRBV28 and J is TRBJ2-7; D gene uncertain. Sample: CD4+ T cells from blood, taken before liver transplant. This TCR was sampled from a human donor who received a liver transplant. The CDR3 loop is CASSFDEDQYF. CDR3 coding DNA: TGTGCCAGCAGTTTCGATGAGGACCAGTACTTC.